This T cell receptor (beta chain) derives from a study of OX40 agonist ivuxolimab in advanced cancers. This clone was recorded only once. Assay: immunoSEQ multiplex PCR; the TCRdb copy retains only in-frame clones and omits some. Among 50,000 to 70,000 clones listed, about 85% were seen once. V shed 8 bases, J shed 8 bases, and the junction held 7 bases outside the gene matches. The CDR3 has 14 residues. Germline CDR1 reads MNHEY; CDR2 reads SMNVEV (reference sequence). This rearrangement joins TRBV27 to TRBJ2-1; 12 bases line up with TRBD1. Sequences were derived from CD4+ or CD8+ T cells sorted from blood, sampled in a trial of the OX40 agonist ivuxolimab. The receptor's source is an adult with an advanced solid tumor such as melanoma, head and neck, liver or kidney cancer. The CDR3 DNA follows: TGTGCCAGCCATCGGGACAGGGGGCTGCATGAGCAGTTCTTC. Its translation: CASHRDRGLHEQFF.